This TCR beta chain was captured in a study of vaccination and CD4 T cells after COVID-19. Treatment in this sample: approximately 10-day PBMC culture with coronavirus spike peptide pools or control peptides (ViraFEST assay). This clonotype was recorded a few times. Its antigen is currently unknown. CDR1 is MNHEY and CDR2 is SVGEGT in the germline V gene. The CDR3 spans 13 residues. V was shortened by 0 bases and J by 8 bases, with 8 bases between the two germline ends. Researchers used the Oncomine TCR Beta short-read assay to sequence DNA from cultured CD4+ T cells. TCRdb called the PCR reads again in MiXCR, with one record for every CDR3 protein. Seen here are 15,000 to 25,000 distinct CDR3 sequences, 60% observed once, and the top ten hold approximately 9%.

The sequences come from CD4+ T cells from blood, cultured in vitro, collected after SARS-CoV-2 vaccination. The V gene is TRBV6-2 or TRBV6-3, the J gene TRBJ1-5; D is unclear. This clonotype was obtained from a human donor who had recovered from COVID-19. CDR3 coding DNA: TGTGCCAGCAGTTACTCACGGTCCAAGCCCCAGCATTTT. Residues: CASSYSRSKPQHF.